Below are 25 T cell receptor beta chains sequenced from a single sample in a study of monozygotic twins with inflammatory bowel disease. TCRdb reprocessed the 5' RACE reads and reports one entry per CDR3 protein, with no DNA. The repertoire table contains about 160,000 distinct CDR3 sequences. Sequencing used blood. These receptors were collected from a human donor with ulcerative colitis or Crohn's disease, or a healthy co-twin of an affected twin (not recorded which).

CDR3 in amino acids: CASSLEPGQPQHF. This chain uses TRBV11-2 with TRBJ1-5. Germline CDR1 SGHAT, CDR2 FQNNGV. This CDR3 has 13 residues.

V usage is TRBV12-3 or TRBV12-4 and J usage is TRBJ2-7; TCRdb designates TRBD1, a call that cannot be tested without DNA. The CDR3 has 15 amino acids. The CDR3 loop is CASSLTGQNSYEQYF.

CDR3 in amino acids: CASADSGLSYNEQFF. The chain couples TRBV12-5 to TRBJ2-1; no DNA is available, so the TRBD2 call from TCRdb remains unchecked. The CDR3 contains 15 residues. CDR1 is LGHNT and CDR2 is FRNRAP in the germline V gene.

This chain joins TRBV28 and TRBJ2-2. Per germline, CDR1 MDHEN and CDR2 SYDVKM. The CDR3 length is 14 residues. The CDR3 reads CASSLLSRTGELFF. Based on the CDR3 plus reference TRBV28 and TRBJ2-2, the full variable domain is DVKVTQSSRYLVKRTGEKVFLECVQDMDHENMFWYRQDPGLGLRLIYFSYDVKMKEKGDIPEGYSVSREKKERFSLILESASTNQTSMYLCASSLLSRTGELFFGEGSRLTVL.

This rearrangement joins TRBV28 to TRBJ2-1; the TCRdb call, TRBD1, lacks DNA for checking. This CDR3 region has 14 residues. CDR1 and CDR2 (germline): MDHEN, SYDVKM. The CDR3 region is CASSRQGGAGEQFF.

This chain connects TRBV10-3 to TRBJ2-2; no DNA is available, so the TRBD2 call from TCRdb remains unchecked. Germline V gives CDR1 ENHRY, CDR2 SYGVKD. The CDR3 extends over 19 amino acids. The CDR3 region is CAITGLLAGELIDTGELFF.

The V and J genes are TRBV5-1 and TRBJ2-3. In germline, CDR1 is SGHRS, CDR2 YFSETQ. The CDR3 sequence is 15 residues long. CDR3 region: CASSLGQRSTDTQYF. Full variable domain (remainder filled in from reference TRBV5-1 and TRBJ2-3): KAGVTQTPRYLIKTRGQQVTLSCSPISGHRSVSWYQQTPGQGLQFLFEYFSETQRNKGNFPGRFSGRQFSNSRSEMNVSTLELGDSALYLCASSLGQRSTDTQYFGPGTRLTVL.

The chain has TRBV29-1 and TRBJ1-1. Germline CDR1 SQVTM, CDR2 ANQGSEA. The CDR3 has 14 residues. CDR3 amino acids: CSVERLLMNTEAFF.

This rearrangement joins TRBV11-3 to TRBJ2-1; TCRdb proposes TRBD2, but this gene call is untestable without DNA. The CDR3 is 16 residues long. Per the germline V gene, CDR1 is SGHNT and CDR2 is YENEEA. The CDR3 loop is CASSSETSGEANEQFF.

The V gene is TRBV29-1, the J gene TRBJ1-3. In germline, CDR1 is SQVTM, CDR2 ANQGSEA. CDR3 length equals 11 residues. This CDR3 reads CSVNSGNTIYF.

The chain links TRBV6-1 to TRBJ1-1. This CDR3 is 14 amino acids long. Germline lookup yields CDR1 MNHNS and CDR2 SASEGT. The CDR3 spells CASNRRGKNTEAFF.

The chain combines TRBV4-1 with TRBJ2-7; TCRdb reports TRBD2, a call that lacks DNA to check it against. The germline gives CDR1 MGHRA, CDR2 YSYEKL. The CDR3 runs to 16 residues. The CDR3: CASSQPETRLSYEQYF.

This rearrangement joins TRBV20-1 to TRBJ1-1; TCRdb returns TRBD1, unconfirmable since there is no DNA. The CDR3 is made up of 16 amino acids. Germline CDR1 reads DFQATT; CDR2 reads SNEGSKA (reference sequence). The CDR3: CSARDQLDRGRGEAFF.

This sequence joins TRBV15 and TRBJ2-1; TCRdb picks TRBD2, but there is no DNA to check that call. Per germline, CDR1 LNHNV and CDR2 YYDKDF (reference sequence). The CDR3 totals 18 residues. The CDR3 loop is CATSRSWTKGGVGNEQFF.

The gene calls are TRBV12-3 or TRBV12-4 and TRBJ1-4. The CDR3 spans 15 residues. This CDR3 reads CASTENSGLGEKLFF.

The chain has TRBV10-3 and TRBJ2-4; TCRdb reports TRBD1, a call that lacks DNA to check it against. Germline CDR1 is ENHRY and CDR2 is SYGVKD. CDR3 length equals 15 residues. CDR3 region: CAISESRTRADIQYF.

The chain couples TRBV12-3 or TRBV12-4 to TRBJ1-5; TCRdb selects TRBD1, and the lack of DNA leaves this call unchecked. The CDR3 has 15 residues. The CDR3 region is CASSLTGDSNQPQHF.

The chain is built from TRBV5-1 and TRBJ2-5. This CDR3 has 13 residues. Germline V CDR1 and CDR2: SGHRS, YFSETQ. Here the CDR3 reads CASSLRVWETQYF.

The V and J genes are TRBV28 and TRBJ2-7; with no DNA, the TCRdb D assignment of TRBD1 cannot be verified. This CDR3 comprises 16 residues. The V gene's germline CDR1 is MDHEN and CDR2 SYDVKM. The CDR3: CASRDTWTGSGDAQYF.

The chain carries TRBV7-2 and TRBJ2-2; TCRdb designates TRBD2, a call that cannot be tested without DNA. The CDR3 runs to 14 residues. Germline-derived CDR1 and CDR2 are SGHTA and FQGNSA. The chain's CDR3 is CASSFEGRVGELFF.

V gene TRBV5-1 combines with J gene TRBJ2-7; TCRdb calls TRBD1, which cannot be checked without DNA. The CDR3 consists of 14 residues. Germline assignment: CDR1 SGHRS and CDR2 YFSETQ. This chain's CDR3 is CASSLDRTVYEQYF. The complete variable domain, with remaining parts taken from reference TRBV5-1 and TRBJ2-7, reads KAGVTQTPRYLIKTRGQQVTLSCSPISGHRSVSWYQQTPGQGLQFLFEYFSETQRNKGNFPGRFSGRQFSNSRSEMNVSTLELGDSALYLCASSLDRTVYEQYFGPGTRLTVT.

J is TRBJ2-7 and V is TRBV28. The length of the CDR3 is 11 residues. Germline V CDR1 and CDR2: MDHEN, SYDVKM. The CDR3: CASSDPFEQYF.

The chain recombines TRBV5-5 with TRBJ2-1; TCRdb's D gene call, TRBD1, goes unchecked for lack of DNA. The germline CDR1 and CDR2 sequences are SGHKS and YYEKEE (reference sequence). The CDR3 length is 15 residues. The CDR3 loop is CASSLETGAYNEQFF.

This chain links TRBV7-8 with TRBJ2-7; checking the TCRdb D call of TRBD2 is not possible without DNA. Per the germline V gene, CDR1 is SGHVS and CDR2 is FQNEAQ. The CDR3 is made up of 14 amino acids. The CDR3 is CASSRLAALNEQYF.

CDR3 amino acids: CSASFEAYEQYF. The rearrangement joins TRBV20-1 to TRBJ2-7. The CDR3 is 12 amino acids. Germline CDR1 and CDR2: DFQATT and SNEGSKA (reference sequence).